A single sample gave rise to the 4 T cell receptor beta chains below, sequenced in a study of CD8 T cells in Susac syndrome (dated by TCRdb to about 2019). The library was prepared using the immunoSEQ multiplex PCR assay. RNA was extracted with the RNeasy kit and roughly 0.5 to 1 ug was reverse transcribed using random hexamers. Starting from the raw public reads, TCRdb applied fastp trimming at Q25, assembled clones with MiXCR and retained in-frame beta chains. Every entry covers one CDR3 protein and lists the most common genes and DNA from its rows. The sample table contains 150,000 to 200,000 distinct CDR3 sequences; only one count was recorded for roughly 91% of them. The ten largest clones add up to 0.087% of the sample. Sequencing was done on a sample of CD4+ T cells from PBMCs. The receptor source for this set is a human donor with Susac syndrome.

The V gene is TRBV14, the J gene TRBJ2-7; TRBD2 matches at 9 bases. From germline, CDR1 is SGHDN and CDR2 FVKESK. The trim removed 0 bases at V and 3 bases at J, leaving 3 bases unmatched. This CDR3 region has 15 residues. CDR3 residues: CASSQDLAGVYEQYF. The CDR3 DNA reads TGTGCCAGCAGCCAAGATTTAGCGGGAGTCTACGAGCAGTACTTC.

The chain has TRBV2 and TRBJ2-5; maybe TRBD2 (6 bases). From germline, CDR1 is SNHLY and CDR2 FYNNEI. This CDR3 spans 13 amino acids. Between the trimmed V and J ends, which lost 8 bases and 5 bases, there was a span of 15 bases. The CDR3 loop reads CASLLAMGETQYF. Written as DNA, the CDR3 is TGTGCCAGCCTACTAGCCATGGGGGAGACCCAGTACTTC.

The genes are TRBV20-1 and TRBJ2-7, with 9 bases lining up with TRBD1. Germline CDR1 and CDR2: DFQATT and SNEGSKA (reference sequence). The CDR3 is 14 amino acids. V gave up 5 bases and J gave up 5 bases; unmatched junction bases: 10. CDR3 sequence: CSAVPGQGRDEQYF. CDR3 nucleotides: TGCAGTGCTGTTCCGGGACAGGGTCGTGACGAGCAGTACTTC.

The chain has TRBV2 and TRBJ2-2; 7 bases line up with TRBD1. This CDR3 comprises 15 residues. The V and J ends lost 7 bases and 1 base, in that order; junction bases with no gene match: 6. Germline lookup yields CDR1 SNHLY and CDR2 FYNNEI. The CDR3 bases are TGTGCCAGCATACCAGACAGGGAGAACACCGGGGAGCTGTTTTTT. As protein: CASIPDRENTGELFF.